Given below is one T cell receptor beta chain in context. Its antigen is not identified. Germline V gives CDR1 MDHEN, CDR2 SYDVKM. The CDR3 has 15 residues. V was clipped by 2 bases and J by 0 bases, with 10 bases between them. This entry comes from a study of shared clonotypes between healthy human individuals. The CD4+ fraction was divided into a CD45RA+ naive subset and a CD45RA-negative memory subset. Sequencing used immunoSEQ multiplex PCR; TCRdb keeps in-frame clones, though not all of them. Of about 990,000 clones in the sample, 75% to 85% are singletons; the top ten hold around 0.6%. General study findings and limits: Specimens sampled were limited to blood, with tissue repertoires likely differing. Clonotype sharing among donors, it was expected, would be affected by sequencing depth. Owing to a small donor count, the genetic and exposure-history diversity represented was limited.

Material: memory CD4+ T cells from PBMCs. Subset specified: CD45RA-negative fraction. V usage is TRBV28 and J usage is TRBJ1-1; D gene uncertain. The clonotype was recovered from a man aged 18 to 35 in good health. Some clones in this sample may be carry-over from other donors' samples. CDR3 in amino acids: CASSLPRALNTEAFF. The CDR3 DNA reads TGTGCCAGCAGTTTACCTCGCGCGCTGAACACTGAAGCTTTCTTT.